The 19 T cell receptor beta chains reported below all come from one sample, sequenced in a study of shared clonotypes between healthy human individuals. The protocol was immunoSEQ multiplex PCR, while the TCRdb copy is restricted to in-frame clones and leaves out a portion. The table has about 2.4 million clones, 90% to 95% seen once; the top ten hold around 0.37%. The specimen was naive CD4+ T cells from PBMCs. Described subset: CD45RA+ positively selected. The receptor set was obtained from a man younger than 35 in good health. Some clones in this sample may be carry-over from other donors' samples.

The CDR3: CASNHPRSGELFF. The CDR3, as DNA: TGTGCCAGCAACCACCCTCGCTCCGGGGAGCTGTTTTTT. The chain joins TRBV6-5 to TRBJ2-2; no clear D gene. This CDR3 comprises 13 residues. Deletions cut 7 bases from V and 6 bases from J, with 12 bases between. Looked up from germline, CDR1 is MNHEY and CDR2 is SVGAGI.

This clone was seen only once. The chain combines TRBV5-1 with TRBJ2-3; 13 bases are a match to TRBD2. Germline trimming cut 4 bases from V and 5 bases from J; bases unmatched to any gene: 13. Germline V CDR1 and CDR2: SGHRS, YFSETQ. The CDR3 sequence is 18 residues long. CDR3 in amino acids: CASSVETSGRARVDTQYF. CDR3 nucleotide sequence: TGCGCCAGCAGCGTAGAAACTAGCGGGAGGGCCAGAGTAGATACGCAGTATTTT.

A word on this clone: Other DNA sequences in this specimen translate into the identical CDR3. The gene calls are TRBV7-2 and TRBJ2-7; D unclear. From germline, CDR1 is SGHTA and CDR2 FQGNSA. The CDR3 consists of 12 residues. Trimming cost V 4 bases and J 0 bases, with 4 bases left between them. The CDR3 sequence is CASSSSSYEQYF. CDR3 DNA: TGTGCCAGCAGCTCAAGCTCCTACGAGCAGTACTTC.

This chain uses TRBV7-8 with TRBJ2-3; 8 nucleotides line up with TRBD1. The germline V gene encodes CDR1 SGHVS and CDR2 FQNEAQ. This CDR3 is 17 amino acids long. After removal of 2 bases from V and 0 bases from J, the junction contained 7 bases not matched to a gene. CDR3 sequence: CASSLTYHRGSTDTQYF. DNA for the CDR3: TGTGCCAGCAGCTTAACCTACCACAGGGGGAGCACAGATACGCAGTATTTT.

V and J are TRBV7-3 and TRBJ1-3; D not resolved. The V and J ends lost 5 bases and 4 bases respectively, with 21 bases between them. Looked up from germline, CDR1 is SGHTA and CDR2 is FQGTGA. This CDR3 is 17 amino acids long. This CDR3 is CASSLPGRSQAGNTIYF. DNA for the CDR3: TGTGCCAGCAGCCTACCAGGACGGTCCCAGGCGGGAAACACCATATATTTT.

In its sample, this clone was seen once. The chain joins TRBV14 to TRBJ2-7; 8 nucleotides line up with TRBD2. The germline V gene encodes CDR1 SGHDN and CDR2 FVKESK. CDR3 length: 15 amino acids. With V trimmed by 4 bases and J by 5 bases, 10 bases remained unmatched. CDR3: CASSPWGAGVHEQYF. The CDR3 bases are TGTGCCAGCAGCCCCTGGGGAGCGGGAGTCCACGAGCAGTACTTC.

The chain uses TRBV7-2 and TRBJ1-5; no reliable D call. Germline V gene data show CDR1 as SGHTA and CDR2 as FQGNSA. The CDR3 sequence is 15 residues long. V was cut by 1 base and J by 1 base, with 8 bases left in between. The CDR3 here is CASSLEWVSNQPQHF. The CDR3 nucleotides are TGTGCCAGCAGCTTAGAGTGGGTCAGCAATCAGCCCCAGCATTTT.

The chain uses TRBV5-1 and TRBJ2-1; TRBD2 matches 7 bases. This CDR3 spans 16 amino acids. Germline CDR1 is SGHRS and CDR2 is YFSETQ. The ends lost 1 base at V and 3 bases at J; junction bases unmatched: 7. CDR3 region: CASSLREAGSYNEQFF. CDR3 nucleotide sequence: TGCGCCAGCAGCTTGCGGGAAGCGGGAAGCTACAATGAGCAGTTCTTC.

CDR3 nucleotide sequence: TGTGCCAGTAGGTCGGGCCTAGCGTCGAACACCGGGGAGCTGTTTTTT. It is translated as CASRSGLASNTGELFF. This chain uses TRBV19 with TRBJ2-2; tentatively, D is TRBD2 (6 bases). Germline values: CDR1 LNHDA, CDR2 SQIVND (reference sequence). There are 16 residues in the CDR3. V was shortened by 6 bases and J by 0 bases, with 14 bases between the two germline ends.

V usage is TRBV6-5 and J usage is TRBJ2-3; 9 nucleotides match TRBD2. In germline, CDR1 is MNHEY, CDR2 SVGAGI. The CDR3 is made up of 15 amino acids. J was trimmed by 4 bases and V by 6 bases; bases with no gene match: 8. The CDR3 region is CASRRSSGNADTQYF. The CDR3 DNA reads as TGTGCCAGCAGACGTTCTAGCGGGAACGCAGATACGCAGTATTTT.

The genes are TRBV7-9 and TRBJ1-5, with 9 bases fitting TRBD1. V lost 1 base, J lost 6 bases, and 4 bases stayed unmatched. From germline, CDR1 is SEHNR and CDR2 FQNEAQ (reference sequence). This CDR3 is 15 amino acids long. This chain's CDR3 is CASSLGQGGGQPQHF. CDR3 nucleotides: TGTGCCAGCAGCTTAGGACAGGGGGGAGGTCAGCCCCAGCATTTT.

V usage is TRBV5-4 and J usage is TRBJ2-3, with D unresolved. Trimming pared 5 bases from V and 4 bases from J, leaving 14 bases between. Germline assignment: CDR1 SGHNT and CDR2 YYREEE (reference sequence). The CDR3 runs 14 residues. CDR3 sequence reads: CASSTDPQPDTQYF. The CDR3 DNA follows: TGTGCCAGCAGTACTGACCCCCAGCCAGATACGCAGTATTTT.

Concerning this clone: Other DNA sequences in the same sample also yield this CDR3. This rearrangement joins TRBV5-1 to TRBJ1-2; TRBD1 aligns across 9 bases. Unmatched junction bases numbered 4, after V lost 3 bases and J lost 4 bases. Germline loops: CDR1 SGHRS, CDR2 YFSETQ. CDR3 length equals 14 residues. The CDR3 protein is CASSSGTGSYGYTF. The CDR3 nucleotides are TGCGCCAGCAGCTCTGGGACAGGGAGCTATGGCTACACCTTC.

This chain joins TRBV7-2 and TRBJ2-2; D call uncertain. Deletions cut 2 bases from V and 7 bases from J, with 8 bases between. Germline V gene lookup returns CDR1 SGHTA and CDR2 FQGNSA. The CDR3 is 13 residues long. The CDR3 here is CASSLYLDGELFF. The CDR3 DNA reads TGTGCCAGCAGCTTATACCTCGACGGGGAGCTGTTTTTT.

The chain couples TRBV11-2 to TRBJ2-5; D remains unclear. Judging by the DNA end, TRBJ2-7 fits better; the J call may be wrong. CDR3 length: 12 residues. Per the germline V gene, CDR1 is SGHAT and CDR2 is FQNNGV. CDR3 nucleotide sequence: TGTGCCAGCAGCCCCGCCGCCTACGAGCAGTACTTC. This sequence encodes CASSPAAYEQYF.

The chain recombines TRBV28 with TRBJ2-7; 7 bases agree with TRBD2. In germline, CDR1 is MDHEN, CDR2 SYDVKM. The V gene end was trimmed by 2 bases and the J gene end by 3 bases; junction bases not matched to a gene: 7. This CDR3 region has 15 residues. CDR3 nucleotide sequence: TGTGCCAGCAGTTTACTGGGCGGGAGTCGCTACGAGCAGTACTTC. Translated, it gives CASSLLGGSRYEQYF.

This sequence joins TRBV2 and TRBJ2-2, with D maybe TRBD2 (6 bases). V gave up 8 bases and J gave up 3 bases, with 19 bases separating them. CDR1 is SNHLY and CDR2 is FYNNEI in the germline V gene. The CDR3 loop spans 16 amino acids. The CDR3 bases are TGTGCCAGCTCCTCTCCCGGGACTCAAGACACCGGGGAGCTGTTTTTT. This sequence encodes CASSSPGTQDTGELFF.

This clone came up a few times. V is TRBV6-5 and J is TRBJ1-4, with 7 positions matching TRBD1. The CDR3 spans 15 residues. The J segment lost 2 bases and the V segment lost 5 bases, leaving 5 bases of the junction unmatched. Germline lookup yields CDR1 MNHEY and CDR2 SVGAGI. The CDR3 loop reads CASSLQGVTNEKLFF. As DNA, the CDR3 is TGTGCCAGCAGTCTCCAGGGGGTCACTAATGAAAAACTGTTTTTT.

The rearrangement joins TRBV28 to TRBJ2-3; 16 bases map to TRBD2. The germline CDR1 and CDR2 sequences are MDHEN and SYDVKM. Trimming took 5 bases from V and 1 from J; bases not matched to a gene: 6. The CDR3 is 18 residues long. CDR3 sequence: CASSQGTSGRAGTDTQYF. In DNA form, the CDR3 reads TGTGCCAGCAGTCAAGGGACTAGCGGGAGGGCCGGCACAGATACGCAGTATTTT.